One sample yielded the 27 T cell receptor beta chains listed below, sequenced in a study of Ad26.COV2.S vaccination and SARS-CoV-2 variants. The method was immunoSEQ multiplex PCR; TCRdb's version includes in-frame clones alone and lacks a portion of them. Of 350,000 to 450,000 clones listed, around 92% are singletons. Treatment: about 20 received Ad26.COV2.S at low or high dose, single or two shots; about 5 received placebo; per-sample allocation not given. It was on day 63 after the first vaccine or placebo injection that samples were taken. The sample was peripheral blood, taken in a trial of Ad26.COV2.S vaccine versus placebo. The receptors here all came from a person between 18 and 59 years old who received the Ad26.COV2.S COVID-19 vaccine or a placebo.

In this sample, this clone turned up once. This chain links TRBV5-6 with TRBJ2-7, with D uncertain. This CDR3 is built from 12 residues. Trimming stripped 1 base from V and 3 bases from J, with 5 bases between. Germline loops: CDR1 SGHDT, CDR2 YYEEEE. The CDR3: CASSLLYYEQYF. The DNA for the CDR3 is TGTGCCAGCAGCTTGTTGTACTACGAGCAGTACTTC.

The chain has TRBV6-2 or TRBV6-3 and TRBJ1-6; tentative D call: TRBD1 (5 bases). The V gene lost 5 bases and the J gene lost 4 bases, with 9 bases spanning the gap. CDR1 and CDR2 (germline): MNHEY, SVGEGT. The CDR3 is 14 residues long. The CDR3 bases are TGTGCCAGCAGTCTAGGACATTATAATTCACCCCTCCACTTT. It yields the protein CASSLGHYNSPLHF.

The chain recombines TRBV23-1 with TRBJ1-1; a possible D gene is TRBD1 (5 bases). TRBV23-1 is an open reading frame whose function is uncertain. With 4 bases removed from V and 1 base from J, the gap between germline ends came to 13 bases. The CDR3 spans 15 residues. CDR3 residues: CASSLSPGPNTEAFF. CDR3 in DNA: TGCGCCAGCAGTCTCAGCCCGGGGCCGAACACTGAAGCTTTCTTT.

This clone was observed a handful of times. The chain is built from TRBV4-1 and TRBJ2-2; the D gene could be TRBD1 or TRBD2 (5 bases each). This CDR3 contains 15 residues. The germline CDR1 and CDR2 sequences are MGHRA and YSYEKL. V was pared by 1 base and J by 3 bases, with 9 bases between. The CDR3 DNA reads as TGCGCCAGCAGCCAAGTGGGGACCTACACCGGGGAGCTGTTTTTT. It codes for CASSQVGTYTGELFF.

The V and J genes are TRBV11-2 and TRBJ2-2, with D maybe TRBD1 (6 bases). The CDR3 covers 14 residues. CDR1 SGHAT and CDR2 FQNNGV come from the germline V gene. The V end lost 7 bases, the J end lost 1 base, and 10 bases lay between the germline ends. In nucleotides, the CDR3 is TGTGCCAGCACCACGACAGGGAACACCGGGGAGCTGTTTTTT. As protein: CASTTTGNTGELFF.

The genes are TRBV9 and TRBJ2-1; no reliable D call. The CDR3 is made up of 17 amino acids. CDR1 and CDR2 from the germline V gene are SGDLS and YYNGEE. The V end lost 4 bases, the J end lost 1 base, and 18 bases lay between the germline ends. The DNA for the CDR3 is TGTGCCAGCAGCTCCTTAACAACACTGCATTCCTACAATGAGCAGTTCTTC. This gives the protein CASSSLTTLHSYNEQFF. Complete variable domain (other parts from reference TRBV9 and TRBJ2-1): DSGVTQTPKHLITATGQRVTLRCSPRSGDLSVYWYQQSLDQGLQFLIQYYNGEERAKGNILERFSAQQFPDLHSELNLSSLELGDSALYFCASSSLTTLHSYNEQFFGPGTRLTVL.

CDR3 region: CASRTGTGAPDTQYF. In DNA form, the CDR3 reads TGTGCCAGTAGAACCGGGACAGGGGCCCCAGATACGCAGTATTTT. The gene calls are TRBV19 and TRBJ2-3; TRBD1 aligns across 10 bases. With V trimmed by 6 bases and J by 4 bases, 7 bases remained unmatched. In germline, CDR1 is LNHDA, CDR2 SQIVND (reference sequence). CDR3 length: 15 residues. Complete variable domain (other parts from reference TRBV19 and TRBJ2-3): DGGITQSPKYLFRKEGQNVTLSCEQNLNHDAMYWYRQDPGQGLRLIYYSQIVNDFQKGDIAEGYSVSREKKESFPLTVTSAQKNPTAFYLCASRTGTGAPDTQYFGPGTRLTVL.

The CDR3 region is CASRGQGGWSNQPQHF. The CDR3, as DNA: TGTGCCAGCCGAGGACAGGGGGGTTGGAGCAATCAGCCCCAGCATTTT. This chain links TRBV19 with TRBJ1-5; 10 nucleotides agree with TRBD1. The V gene end was trimmed by 9 bases and the J gene end by 1 base; junction bases not matched to a gene: 9. The CDR3 is 16 residues long. CDR1 and CDR2 (germline): LNHDA, SQIVND (reference sequence). Full variable domain (remainder filled in from reference TRBV19 and TRBJ1-5): DGGITQSPKYLFRKEGQNVTLSCEQNLNHDAMYWYRQDPGQGLRLIYYSQIVNDFQKGDIAEGYSVSREKKESFPLTVTSAQKNPTAFYLCASRGQGGWSNQPQHFGDGTRLSIL.

The chain links TRBV7-2 to TRBJ1-6; D is unclear. Trimming removed 5 bases from V and 12 bases from J, with 14 bases in between. Germline assignment: CDR1 SGHTA and CDR2 FQGNSA. This CDR3 comprises 13 residues. The CDR3 is CASSLAARVPLHF. CDR3 in DNA: TGTGCCAGCAGCCTCGCCGCTCGGGTACCCCTCCACTTT.

The chain has TRBV5-8 and TRBJ2-1; 9 bases match TRBD2. Germline values: CDR1 SGHTS, CDR2 YDEGEE. The CDR3 consists of 17 residues. The ends lost 3 bases at V and 5 bases at J; junction bases unmatched: 12. The CDR3, as DNA: TGTGCCAGCAGCTCAGCGGGGGGAGTGATTCCTAACAATGAGCAGTTCTTC. Amino acid sequence: CASSSAGGVIPNNEQFF.

This chain joins TRBV7-6 and TRBJ2-7; D might be TRBD1 (5 bases). V was pared by 5 bases and J by 3 bases, with 14 bases between. Germline V lookup: CDR1 SGHVS, CDR2 FNYEAQ. The CDR3 runs 14 residues. The CDR3 DNA is TGTGCCAGCAGCCAAAAGACAGTTGGCTACGAGCAGTACTTC. This encodes CASSQKTVGYEQYF. The full variable domain, in which reference TRBV7-6 and TRBJ2-7 provide the parts outside the CDR3, is GAGVSQSPRYKVTKRGQDVALRCDPISGHVSLYWYRQALGQGPEFLTYFNYEAQQDKSGLPNDRFSAERPEGSISTLTIQRTEQRDSAMYRCASSQKTVGYEQYFGPGTRLTVT.

CDR3 in amino acids: CASSFIAGGRTGELFF. In nucleotides, the CDR3 is TGTGCCAGCAGCTTTATAGCGGGGGGGCGCACCGGGGAGCTGTTTTTT. The V call is TRBV7-2, the J call TRBJ2-2; 11 nucleotides agree with TRBD2. The CDR3 covers 16 residues. Germline CDR1 and CDR2: SGHTA and FQGNSA. With 3 bases clipped from V and 4 bases from J, the junction kept 4 bases outside the gene matches.

In DNA, the CDR3 is TGCGCCAGCAGCTTTTACTCGGGACAGACTAAACTGGGGGAGACCCAGTACTTC. It yields the protein CASSFYSGQTKLGETQYF. The chain carries TRBV5-1 and TRBJ2-5, with TRBD1 matching over 7 bases. The CDR3 is 18 amino acids. V lost 2 bases to trimming and J lost 5 bases; unmatched junction nucleotides: 18. Germline V gives CDR1 SGHRS, CDR2 YFSETQ.

This chain uses TRBV7-8 with TRBJ1-1, with D uncertain. Trimming shortened V by 4 bases and J by 0 bases, and 12 bases separated the two germline ends. There are 15 residues in the CDR3. Germline V gene data show CDR1 as SGHVS and CDR2 as FQNEAQ. The CDR3 DNA sequence: TGTGCCAGCAGCTCTCATGTCGGACTGAACACTGAAGCTTTCTTT. Its translation is CASSSHVGLNTEAFF.

V gene TRBV30 combines with J gene TRBJ2-7, with D possibly TRBD2 on 6 matching bases. The CDR3 has 14 residues. The V gene lost 8 bases and the J gene lost 1 base, with 18 bases spanning the gap. The V gene's germline CDR1 is GTSNPN and CDR2 SVGIG (reference sequence). CDR3 in amino acids: CARSGTYSSYEQYF. The CDR3 bases are TGTGCCCGCTCCGGGACTTACTCTTCCTACGAGCAGTACTTC.

V and J are TRBV4-1 and TRBJ2-2; 10 nucleotides line up with TRBD2. The CDR3 is 19 residues long. J gave up 1 base and V 0 bases, and 8 bases lay outside the gene matches. The germline gives CDR1 MGHRA, CDR2 YSYEKL. CDR3 nucleotides: TGCGCCAGCAGCCAAGATCGTACTAGCGGGGTTTTGAACACCGGGGAGCTGTTTTTT. Residues: CASSQDRTSGVLNTGELFF.

V gene TRBV6-1 combines with J gene TRBJ2-6; D is uncertain. The V end was cut by 4 bases, the J end by 1 base, with 20 bases between. Germline-derived CDR1 and CDR2 are MNHNS and SASEGT. The CDR3 runs 19 residues. For the CDR3, the DNA is TGTGCCAGCAGTGGACCTACACCATCAACAAGGTCTGGGGCCAACGTCCTGACTTTC. It codes for CASSGPTPSTRSGANVLTF.

The chain has TRBV3-1 (or the pseudogene TRBV3-2) and TRBJ2-7; D not certain. CDR3 size: 15 residues. Deletions cut 1 base from V and 3 bases from J, with 13 bases between. Germline V lookup: CDR1 LGHDT, CDR2 YNNKEL (reference sequence). CDR3 coding DNA: TGTGCCAGCAGCCAAGGGCTAACCTACAACTACGAGCAGTACTTC. As protein: CASSQGLTYNYEQYF.

The rearrangement uses TRBV4-3 and TRBJ2-3, with 9 bases matching TRBD2. The CDR3 is 18 residues long. Germline V gene lookup returns CDR1 LGHNA and CDR2 YSLEER. The junction had 13 bases not matched to a gene; V was cut back by 0 bases and J by 6 bases. The DNA of the CDR3 is TGCGCCAGCAGCCAAGATTCGATGCTAGCGGGAACGTACGATACGCAGTATTTT. As protein: CASSQDSMLAGTYDTQYF.

The CDR3 loop is CASSQDISGGKDEQFF. The CDR3 DNA sequence: TGTGCCAGCAGCCAAGATATCAGCGGGGGGAAGGATGAGCAGTTCTTC. The rearrangement joins TRBV3-1 (or the pseudogene TRBV3-2) to TRBJ2-1, with 9 bases identical to TRBD2. This CDR3 has 16 residues. Per germline, CDR1 LGHDT and CDR2 YNNKEL (reference sequence). Trimming at V came to 0 bases and at J to 8 bases, leaving 8 bases not matched to a gene.

The rearrangement joins TRBV18 to TRBJ1-1, with D perhaps TRBD1 (6 bases). Germline V gene lookup returns CDR1 KGHSH and CDR2 LQKENI. Trimming took off 2 bases at V and 0 bases at J, with 10 bases between the two ends. The CDR3 extends over 15 amino acids. The CDR3 sequence: CASSPSGGMNTEAFF. The DNA for the CDR3 is TGTGCCAGCTCACCAAGCGGGGGCATGAACACTGAAGCTTTCTTT.

The gene calls are TRBV19 and TRBJ2-5, with D hard to call. Germline V gene lookup returns CDR1 LNHDA and CDR2 SQIVND (reference sequence). This CDR3 has 15 amino acids. V was cut by 4 bases and J by 5 bases, with 17 bases left in between. The CDR3 is CASSTAGSERETQYF. The CDR3 nucleotides read TGTGCCAGTAGTACGGCTGGTTCTGAGAGGGAGACCCAGTACTTC.

The chain combines TRBV14 with TRBJ1-1; D uncertain. CDR1 and CDR2 (germline): SGHDN, FVKESK. CDR3 length: 15 residues. Trimming took off 7 bases at V and 1 base at J, with 16 bases between the two ends. CDR3 sequence (DNA): TGTGCCAGCACCTTTACCGACTTGGGGAACACTGAAGCTTTCTTT. Translated: CASTFTDLGNTEAFF.

DNA for the CDR3: TGTGCCAGCAGCTTACGGTCACCGAGGCTAGCGGCTAGCACAGATACGCAGTATTTT. Encoded protein: CASSLRSPRLAASTDTQYF. This rearrangement joins TRBV7-2 to TRBJ2-3, with 7 positions matching TRBD2. CDR1 and CDR2 from the germline V gene are SGHTA and FQGNSA. The CDR3 has 19 residues. After removal of 2 bases from V and 0 bases from J, the junction contained 14 bases not matched to a gene.

The chain employs TRBV19 and TRBJ2-1, with D unclear. Trimming shortened V by 3 bases and J by 1 base, and 7 bases separated the two germline ends. The CDR3 contains 14 residues. CDR1 is LNHDA and CDR2 is SQIVND in the germline V gene (reference sequence). The CDR3 loop reads CASSMSTSYNEQFF. Here the CDR3 DNA reads TGTGCCAGTAGTATGTCTACGTCCTACAATGAGCAGTTCTTC.

V usage is TRBV6-6 and J usage is TRBJ1-2; D remains unclear. Germline assignment: CDR1 MNHNY and CDR2 SVGAGI (reference sequence). The CDR3 has 14 residues. With 2 bases removed from V and 4 bases from J, the gap between germline ends came to 11 bases. CDR3 region: CASSYTTPFYGYTF. Here the CDR3 DNA reads TGTGCCAGCAGTTACACCACCCCTTTCTATGGCTACACCTTC.

The V call is TRBV29-1, the J call TRBJ1-3; the D is unclear. Germline V lookup: CDR1 SQVTM, CDR2 ANQGSEA. The germline V and J ends were trimmed by 1 base and 0 bases, with 13 bases remaining between them. The length of the CDR3 is 16 residues. The CDR3 DNA follows: TGCAGCGTTGAAGGGGCACGAGAAGACTCTGGAAACACCATATATTTT. Its translation: CSVEGAREDSGNTIYF.